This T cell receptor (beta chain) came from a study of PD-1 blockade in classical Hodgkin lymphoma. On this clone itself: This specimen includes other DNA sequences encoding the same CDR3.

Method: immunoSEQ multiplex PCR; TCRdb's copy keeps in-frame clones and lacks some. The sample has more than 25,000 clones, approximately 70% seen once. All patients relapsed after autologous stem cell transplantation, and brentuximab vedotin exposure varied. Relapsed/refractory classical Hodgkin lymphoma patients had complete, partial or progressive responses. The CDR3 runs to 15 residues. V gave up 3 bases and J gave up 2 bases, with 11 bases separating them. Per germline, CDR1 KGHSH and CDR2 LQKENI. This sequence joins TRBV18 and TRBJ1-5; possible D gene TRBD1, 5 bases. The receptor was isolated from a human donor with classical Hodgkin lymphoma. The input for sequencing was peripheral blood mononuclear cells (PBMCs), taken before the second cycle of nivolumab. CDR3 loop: CASSPGGTGNQPQHF. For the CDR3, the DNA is TGTGCCAGCTCACCGGGCGGGACCGGCAATCAGCCCCAGCATTTT. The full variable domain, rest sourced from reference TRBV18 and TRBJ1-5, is NAGVMQNPRHLVRRRGQEARLRCSPMKGHSHVYWYRQLPEEGLKFMVYLQKENIIDESGMPKERFSAEFPKEGPSILRIQQVVRGDSAAYFCASSPGGTGNQPQHFGDGTRLSIL.